This is a list of T cell receptor beta chains from one sample in a study of T cell repertoires in cytomegalovirus infection. TCRdb recomputed calls from the reads with MiXCR, one row per CDR3 protein. The sample records some 230,000 distinct CDR3 sequences, over 20% being singletons. The sample consisted of CD8+ T cells from PBMCs. These receptors came from a human donor in good health (CMV status not recorded). Some clones in this sample may be carry-over from other donors' samples. Both conserved end residues are trimmed from each CDR3.

j_call | v_call | cdr3_aa
TRBJ2-5 | TRBV29-1 | SVEPLERGPQY
TRBJ1-4 | TRBV20-1 | SAYRGLGEKLF
TRBJ1-4 | TRBV7-2 | ASSLRSLVVSNEKLF
TRBJ1-6 | TRBV12-5 | ASGLPTGDSPLH
TRBJ2-7 | TRBV6-6 | ASSPSGQGINEQY
TRBJ2-1 | TRBV12-3/TRBV12-4 | ASRPSGGEYNEQF
TRBJ1-1 | TRBV7-3 | ASSAGTGGLVNTEAF
TRBJ2-3 | TRBV5-4 | ASSSLTSPDTQY
TRBJ2-7 | TRBV5-5 | ASSLGGGPNEQY
TRBJ1-1 | TRBV29-1 | SVARDIGEAF
TRBJ2-2 | TRBV27 | ASSLQGNTGELF
TRBJ2-1 | TRBV20-1 | SAENNEQF
TRBJ2-3 | TRBV7-2 | ASSLEVTDTQY
TRBJ2-5 | TRBV7-8 | ASSLFPRGGETQY
TRBJ2-1 | TRBV28 | ASSPWGTEQF
TRBJ2-1 | TRBV2 | ASSPGTGALYNEQF
TRBJ1-1 | TRBV24-1 | ATSDPNTEAF
TRBJ1-1 | TRBV27 | ASSLYPGTEAF
TRBJ2-7 | TRBV7-2 | ASSLGWSYEQY
TRBJ2-1 | TRBV2 | ATGTGGNEQF
TRBJ1-3 | TRBV14 | ASSQPRDNSGNTIY
TRBJ2-7 | TRBV20-1 | SAAPTGNSYEQY